Included here is one T cell receptor beta chain sequence, with context. Its antigen remains undetermined. No base-level quality is on record; no much larger clone is a single base apart. Other DNA sequences in this specimen translate into the identical CDR3. This entry belongs to a study of CD8 T cell repertoires and HIV-1 epitope variants (dated by TCRdb to 2018 to 2021). For the wider study: In separate culture wells, T cells were stimulated with each of twenty-five peptides that represented autologous and known Gag and Nef epitope variants. Among the control conditions were a peptide pool of CMV, EBV and flu, the Ebola AY9 epitope serving as a negative control, and a well with no peptide. Tested epitopes included three Gag epitope families and Nef HW9 and YT9. T cells were enriched with the EasySep Human T Cell Enrichment Kit and co-cultured with equal numbers of autologous T cell-negative cells as antigen-presenting cells. Cultures ran for under 12 days in IMDM with gentamicin, with half-media changes on days 3 and 7 adding IL-2, IL-7 and IL-15. An aliquot of 1M T cells was saved as an uncultured baseline condition, separate from the 75 to 95 T cell cultures. A total of some 83 T cell cultures were run, with each culture condition done in triplicate except for one peptide, which was done in duplicate. Overall study outcomes, separate from this receptor: Roughly 5 clonotypes recognized the Nef KF9 family and one clonotype recognized the HW9 family, while no responses to the TAALDMSHF plasma variant were seen. The study identified about nine antigen-specific TCR beta clonotypes, over 5 of which appeared to be cross-reactive for autologous or known escape epitope variants. The assay identified only TCR beta chains and indicated proliferation in response to antigen, without indicating T cell function or cytokine profile.

The EasySep Human CD8+ T Cell Enrichment Kit was used on day 10 to isolate CD8+ T cells from every culture. Sequencing of TCR beta CDR3 regions was done on the immunoSEQ platform at survey depth. The QIAamp DNA micro kit was used to extract genomic DNA from every cultured and uncultured CD8+ T cell population. The authors' analysis ran thus. Samples with fewer than 5,000 productive reads were excluded, resulting in the removal of about 6.5% of the roughly 80 HIV peptide-stimulated cultures. A MANAFEST web app trimmed sequences to CDR3 and removed nonproductive sequences, CDR3s under 5 amino acids, and those not starting C or ending F/W. Clonotypes were classified as antigen-specific only if expansion was observed in at least 2 of 3 replicates versus the no-peptide control at FDR 0.01, only within one epitope family. A specific clonotype also had to show a frequency at least fivefold higher than in wells stimulated with peptides from other epitope families. In its TCRdb copy, this immuneACCESS table keeps in-frame sequences only and misses some clones. Where compared with another copy, unresolved V genes explain less than half of these, and the others have no known cause. V, J and clone size reflect that table, while D and trimming were determined from the DNA. The sample data list thousands of clones, and approximately 66% of these were observed just once. In total, the top ten clones hold 40% to 45% of the sample.

The receptor comes from a male donor with HIV. The sample was cultured CD8+ T cells derived from PBMCs.

The CDR3 reads CASSQQNTGSYEQYF. DNA sequence: TGCGCCAGCAGCCAACAGAACACCGGCTCCTACGAGCAGTACTTC. Recombination connected TRBV4-3 to TRBJ2-7, with the D segment identity uncertain. Between the V and J ends, shortened by 2 bases and 0 bases respectively, the junction contains 11 bases. The CDR1 and CDR2 encoded by the germline V gene are LGHNA and YSLEER. The CDR3 has 15 amino acids, counting the end cysteine and phenylalanine. Of the read, only the CDR3 DNA is kept; its 45 bases are in frame from base 1.